This T cell receptor beta chain came from a study of CD8 T cells in ankylosing spondylitis. This clonotype occurred many times. Its antigen is unknown. General study findings and limits: Within matched ankylosing spondylitis synovial fluid, disease-linked clones were reportedly significantly enriched. Seven or eight highly homologous variants formed a TCR beta motif that appeared characteristic of ankylosing spondylitis blood. Some of these motif variants have turned up before, in reports on reactive arthritis synovial fluid and blood.

Each CDR3 protein is one row after TCRdb ran MiXCR on the 5' RACE reads. There are about 220,000 distinct CDR3 sequences in the sample; about 7% occur only once, and 14% lies in the top ten. This CDR3 is 15 amino acids long. V dropped 1 base and J dropped 5 bases, with 9 bases sitting between them. Germline V gene data show CDR1 as MGHDK and CDR2 as SYGVNS. The chain employs TRBV25-1 and TRBJ1-6; the D gene is possibly TRBD1 (6 bases). This receptor was obtained from a male donor with ankylosing spondylitis. Sample: blood, either unsorted or a sorted T cell fraction (not recorded which). This CDR3 reads CASSESAGDNSPLHF. CDR3 nucleotides: TGTGCCAGCAGTGAATCGGCAGGGGATAATTCACCCCTCCACTTT.